This T cell receptor beta chain was captured by sequencing in a study of blood T cells in healthy people across ages. General study results and limits: It was the long-lived donors that had more naive CD4+ cells and higher diversity than aged donors.

Regarding this clonotype: What it binds is unknown.

Through a sample-barcoded 5' primer and a J-beta primer mix, a second PCR was run for about 7 to 12 cycles. Each of the cDNA molecules was tagged by a template-switch adaptor with 12 random nucleotides. TCRdb recomputed calls from the 5' RACE reads with MiXCR, one row per CDR3 protein. In the table there are about 1.8 million distinct CDR3 sequences, approximately 50% of which are singletons. Trimming removed 2 bases from V and 6 bases from J, with 3 bases in between. The CDR3 totals 11 residues. Germline V lookup: CDR1 SNHLY, CDR2 FYNNEI. The chain has TRBV2 and TRBJ2-3; no clear D. The source of this sequence is a woman aged 40-49 years in good health. Sequenced material: blood. The CDR3 loop reads CASSEMDTQYF. The CDR3, as DNA: TGTGCCAGCAGTGAAATGGATACGCAGTATTTT.